This T cell receptor beta chain was obtained from a study of shared clonotypes between healthy human individuals. The study, taken as a whole, reports: It was the non-shared clonotypes that had lower generation probabilities than clonotypes shared by all four donors.

Germline assignment: CDR1 SGHDT and CDR2 YYEEEE. The CDR3 has 16 residues. V dropped 3 bases and J dropped 4; count of bases not matched to a gene: 9. This table comes from immunoSEQ multiplex PCR, and its TCRdb copy is limited to in-frame clones, with some not included. The data contain about 2.4 million clones, just over 90% of them singletons. Notes on this clone: Its antigen remains unknown.

Sequenced material: naive CD4+ T cells sorted from blood. Subset meaning: CD45RA+ positively selected. This sequence was found in a young man in good health. The chain uses TRBV5-6 and TRBJ2-5, with 10 bases lining up with TRBD2. The CDR3 nucleotides read TGTGCCAGCAGCTCGAGCGGGGGGGCTGGGTCAGAGACCCAGTACTTC. Translating it yields CASSSSGGAGSETQYF.